This is a list of T cell receptor beta chains from one sample in a study of control samples from healthy donors and cancer patients. Data came from immunoSEQ multiplex PCR; TCRdb stores just in-frame clones and leaves some out. The repertoire includes 95,000 to 130,000 clones, more than 75% of them detected once, and under 2.5% sits in the top ten. The sample was blood. All receptors derive from a woman aged 70-85 years in good health. Both conserved end residues are part of each CDR3. The D gene is left open where the match is weak. Clone size is not always given. Where it is, it says once, few, many or a class for expanded clones.

v_call,j_call,d_call,clone_size,cdr3_nt,cdr3_aa
TRBV5-1,TRBJ2-3,TRBD2,.,TGCGCCAGCAGCCCCGGGACTAGCGGGGGAACAGATACGCAGTATTTT,CASSPGTSGGTDTQYF
TRBV4-3,TRBJ2-7,.,.,TGCGCCAGCAGCCAAGCCCGAGAGGCGGGAGAGCAGTACTTC,CASSQAREAGEQYF
TRBV6-5,TRBJ1-2,.,.,TGTGCCAGCAGAAAAGGGGAACATGGCTACACCTTC,CASRKGEHGYTF
TRBV27,TRBJ2-7,.,.,TGTGCCAGCAGTCACAACTACGAGCAGTACTTC,CASSHNYEQYF
TRBV7-2,TRBJ2-1,TRBD2,once,TGTGCCAGCAGCCAGACTAGCGGGGGGTACAATGAGCAGTTCTTC,CASSQTSGGYNEQFF
TRBV7-7,TRBJ1-3,.,once,TGTGCCAGCAGCACGGGCAGGGGAACTGGAAACACCATATATTTT,CASSTGRGTGNTIYF
TRBV7-8,TRBJ2-7,.,.,TGTGCCAGCAGCTTAGGGACAGCGAACGAGCAGTACTTC,CASSLGTANEQYF
TRBV10-3,TRBJ2-2,.,.,TGTGCCATCGGGGAGACAGGAAACACCGGGGAGCTGTTTTTT,CAIGETGNTGELFF
TRBV19,TRBJ1-1,.,.,TGTGCCAGTAGTATCGAGGGAATGAACACTGAAGCTTTCTTT,CASSIEGMNTEAFF
TRBV5-1,TRBJ1-5,TRBD1,.,TGCGCCAGCAGCCCCGGACAGGGAGAGGGTCAGCCCCAGCATTTT,CASSPGQGEGQPQHF
TRBV14,TRBJ2-2,TRBD2,.,TGTGCCAGCAGCCAGGTCGGGGGGGACACCGGGGAGCTGTTTTTT,CASSQVGGDTGELFF
TRBV10-3,TRBJ1-4,TRBD1,few,TGTGCCATCAGTCCAACCACAGGGGCCGGCGAAAAACTGTTTTTT,CAISPTTGAGEKLFF
TRBV6-5,TRBJ1-2,.,.,TGTGCCAGCAGTTACGGCCAGGGACGCGATGGCTACACCTTC,CASSYGQGRDGYTF
TRBV6-6,TRBJ1-2,TRBD1,.,TGTGCCAGCAGACCCAGGGACAGGGCCGTCGGCTATGGCTACACCTTC,CASRPRDRAVGYGYTF
TRBV3-1/TRBV3-2,TRBJ2-2,.,once,TGTGCCAGCAGCCCTCCGGGGGTAACGAACACCGGGGAGCTGTTTTTT,CASSPPGVTNTGELFF
TRBV3-1/TRBV3-2,TRBJ1-2,.,.,TGTGCCAGCAGCCAAGAAGGCTATGGCTACACCTTC,CASSQEGYGYTF
TRBV7-2,TRBJ1-5,.,.,TGTGCCAGCAGGCCGGGGGGAATAAACAATCAGCCCCAGCATTTT,CASRPGGINNQPQHF
TRBV10-3,TRBJ1-4,TRBD1,.,TGTGCCGTGACAGGGGGACCGAATGAAAAACTGTTTTTT,CAVTGGPNEKLFF
TRBV6-5,TRBJ1-2,.,.,TGTGCCAGCAGCCGAGACGGCTATGGCTACACCTTC,CASSRDGYGYTF
TRBV6-5,TRBJ2-1,TRBD2,.,TGTGCCAGCAGTTACGGCGGAGCGGGGCTTCGGGAGCAGTTCTTC,CASSYGGAGLREQFF
TRBV18,TRBJ2-3,.,.,TGTGCCAGCTCACCACTCATAGGCGGCACAGATACGCAGTATTTT,CASSPLIGGTDTQYF
TRBV18,TRBJ1-2,.,.,TGTGCCAGCTCAGCCAACAGGGACTCAACGGCTGGCTACACCTTC,CASSANRDSTAGYTF
TRBV13,TRBJ2-1,TRBD2,once,TGTGCCAGCAGCTACCCGGGACTAGCGGGAAACGGGGATGAGCAGTTCTTC,CASSYPGLAGNGDEQFF
TRBV3-1/TRBV3-2,TRBJ2-3,TRBD2,.,TGTGCCAGCAGCCCCACTGGGACTAGCCTAGATACGCAGTATTTT,CASSPTGTSLDTQYF
TRBV27,TRBJ1-5,.,few,TGTGCCAGCAGTTGGGGGGCCCGGGGGGCCCAGCATTTT,CASSWGARGAQHF
TRBV7-8,TRBJ2-7,.,.,TGTGCCAGCAGCTTATCTACGGCAGAATACTACGAGCAGTACTTC,CASSLSTAEYYEQYF
TRBV5-1,TRBJ1-1,.,.,TGCGCCAGCAGCTTCCAGGGAGGGTTGAACACTGAAGCTTTCTTT,CASSFQGGLNTEAFF
TRBV5-6,TRBJ1-2,TRBD1,.,TGTGCCAGCAGCATCACACAGGGGACCTATGGCTACACCTTC,CASSITQGTYGYTF
TRBV5-6,TRBJ2-4,.,.,TGTGCCAGCAGCTTGGCCCCGGGGATGGGAAGCAAAAACATTCAGTACTTC,CASSLAPGMGSKNIQYF
TRBV6-5,TRBJ2-5,TRBD2,few,TGTGCCAGCGGGAGGGAGTTTGTCCAAGAGACCCAGTACTTC,CASGREFVQETQYF
TRBV4-3,TRBJ2-5,.,.,TGCGCCAGCAGCCAAGATCTGGAAGGGGTAGCCCGGTTGAGGGAGACCCAGTACTTC,CASSQDLEGVARLRETQYF
TRBV18,TRBJ1-3,.,.,TGTGCCAGCTCACCAGAGAGAACAGCCTCTGGAAACACCATATATTTT,CASSPERTASGNTIYF